Below are 28 T cell receptor beta chains sequenced from a single sample in a study of long-term antiretroviral therapy in people with HIV. They ran version v3.0 of the immunoSEQ assay at survey level. Using immunoSEQ multiplex PCR, the repertoire was profiled, and TCRdb retains in-frame clones only, with some absent. The sample contains tens of thousands of clones, roughly 82% of which appear only once. The material was unsorted PBMCs, obtained 3 years after starting antiretroviral therapy. These receptors came from a man over 45 with HIV.

The gene calls are TRBV19 and TRBJ1-1; no reliable D call. Trimming removed 1 base from V and 7 bases from J, with 19 bases in between. The CDR3 covers 16 residues. From germline, CDR1 is LNHDA and CDR2 SQIVND (reference sequence). CDR3 nucleotide sequence: TGTGCCAGTAGTATAGTATATTGGCAGGCACCTTATGAAGCTTTCTTT. This encodes CASSIVYWQAPYEAFF.

This rearrangement joins TRBV28 to TRBJ2-3; the D gene is possibly TRBD2 (5 bases). Trimming left V 8 bases short and J 4 bases short, with 16 bases between. This CDR3 is built from 14 residues. Germline CDR1 and CDR2: MDHEN and SYDVKM. CDR3 DNA sequence: TGTGCCAGCTCGCGGGCGTCCCGGCCAGATACGCAGTATTTT. This encodes CASSRASRPDTQYF.

V usage is TRBV7-9 and J usage is TRBJ1-2; tentatively, D is TRBD1 (6 bases). The CDR3 runs to 16 residues. Trimming left V 2 bases short and J 2 bases short, with 15 bases between. Germline V CDR1 and CDR2: SEHNR, FQNEAQ (reference sequence). The CDR3 spells CASSLSYLDSNYGYTF. CDR3 in DNA: TGTGCCAGCAGCTTATCTTACTTGGACAGCAACTATGGCTACACCTTC.

The CDR3 DNA is TGTGCCAGCTCACTTACAGGCGAGGTTTGGAACACTGAAGCTTTCTTT. Translated, it gives CASSLTGEVWNTEAFF. V gene TRBV18 combines with J gene TRBJ1-1, with D perhaps matching TRBD1 (5 bases). CDR3 length: 16 amino acids. Between the trimmed V and J ends, which lost 4 bases and 1 base, there was a span of 16 bases. Germline assignment: CDR1 KGHSH and CDR2 LQKENI.

J is TRBJ2-2 and V is TRBV27; TRBD1 aligns across 7 bases. This CDR3 comprises 14 residues. V gave up 2 bases and J gave up 6 bases; unmatched junction bases: 3. Germline V gene data show CDR1 as MNHEY and CDR2 as SMNVEV (reference sequence). CDR3 sequence reads: CASSLGQGAGELFF. The CDR3 nucleotides are TGTGCCAGCAGTTTAGGGCAGGGGGCCGGGGAGCTGTTTTTT.

The chain combines TRBV9 with TRBJ2-7; tentative D call: TRBD1 (6 bases). The CDR3 is made up of 15 amino acids. Trimming cost V 0 bases and J 5 bases, with 15 bases left between them. Germline V lookup: CDR1 SGDLS, CDR2 YYNGEE. The chain's CDR3 is CASSVGRGPKNEQYF. As DNA, the CDR3 is TGTGCCAGCAGCGTAGGCAGGGGCCCAAAAAACGAGCAGTACTTC.

The J gene is TRBJ2-7, the V gene TRBV30; 9 positions match TRBD1. The V gene end was trimmed by 0 bases and the J gene end by 2 bases; junction bases not matched to a gene: 11. Germline CDR1 GTSNPN, CDR2 SVGIG (reference sequence). The CDR3 loop spans 17 amino acids. The CDR3 reads CAWSVQGQGDWPYEQYF. CDR3 DNA sequence: TGTGCCTGGAGTGTACAGGGACAGGGCGATTGGCCCTACGAGCAGTACTTC.

By sample fraction, this clone is medium-sized. The rearrangement uses TRBV28 and TRBJ1-6, with D hard to call. CDR3 length: 16 residues. Germline loops: CDR1 MDHEN, CDR2 SYDVKM. Trimming cost V 2 bases and J 5 bases, with 13 bases left between them. The CDR3 nucleotides are TGTGCCAGCAGTTTACTCACAGTACTTAATAATTCACCCCTCCACTTT. This encodes CASSLLTVLNNSPLHF.

The J gene is TRBJ2-7, the V gene TRBV10-3; the D gene is possibly TRBD2 (6 bases). Trimming shortened V by 3 bases and J by 3 bases, and 15 bases separated the two germline ends. The CDR3 has 15 residues. Germline-derived CDR1 and CDR2 are ENHRY and SYGVKD. The CDR3 spells CAISDPGEVGYEQYF. The CDR3 DNA sequence: TGTGCCATCAGTGATCCGGGAGAAGTTGGCTACGAGCAGTACTTC.

V and J are TRBV2 and TRBJ1-2, with 7 bases aligning to TRBD1. The CDR3 has 14 amino acids. Germline loops: CDR1 SNHLY, CDR2 FYNNEI. V lost 6 bases to trimming and J lost 4 bases; unmatched junction nucleotides: 8. The CDR3 loop is CASRLSRDSYGYTF. The CDR3 region has the DNA TGTGCCAGCAGACTTTCAAGGGACAGCTATGGCTACACCTTC.

This chain joins TRBV27 and TRBJ1-6; 7 bases align to TRBD1. V lost 5 bases, J lost 4 bases, and 5 bases stayed unmatched. This CDR3 contains 15 residues. CDR1 and CDR2 from the germline V gene are MNHEY and SMNVEV (reference sequence). This CDR3 reads CASSGLDRYNSPLHF. For the CDR3, the DNA is TGTGCCAGCAGTGGTCTGGACAGGTATAATTCACCCCTCCACTTT.

The chain carries TRBV5-1 and TRBJ2-5, with 8 bases that match TRBD2. Trimming cost V 4 bases and J 5 bases; bases outside gene matches: 7. Germline CDR1 and CDR2: SGHRS and YFSETQ. The length of the CDR3 is 14 residues. The CDR3 protein is CASSLSGRYETQYF. CDR3 bases: TGCGCCAGCAGCCTGAGCGGGAGATACGAGACCCAGTACTTC.

On this clone itself: Relative to the germline gene, one junction end is altered; a read error may explain this. The chain recombines TRBV7-2 with TRBJ2-3; D possibly uses TRBD1 or TRBD2 (5 bases each). The germline CDR1 and CDR2 sequences are SGHTA and FQGNSA. The CDR3 contains 14 residues. CDR3 in DNA: TGTGCCAGCAGCTTACAGAGGGGCACGGATACGCAGTATTTT. It is translated as CASSLQRGTDTQYF.

This clone came up once. The V and J genes are TRBV11-1 and TRBJ2-1, with 9 bases matching TRBD1. Unmatched junction bases numbered 19, after V lost 2 bases and J lost 8 bases. This CDR3 is 19 amino acids long. Germline assignment: CDR1 SGHAT and CDR2 FQDESV (reference sequence). The CDR3 loop reads CASSLRQGVSVSRFDEQFF. CDR3 bases: TGTGCCAGCAGCTTAAGACAGGGGGTCTCAGTCTCCCGATTCGATGAGCAGTTCTTC.

This clone was counted between two and nine times. This rearrangement joins TRBV5-6 to TRBJ1-3; no firm D call. The CDR3 is 15 residues long. Trimming cost V 0 bases and J 0 bases, with 7 bases left between them. CDR1 and CDR2 (germline): SGHDT, YYEEEE. The CDR3 DNA is TGTGCCAGCAGCTTGGGAGGAAACTCTGGAAACACCATATATTTT. Its protein is CASSLGGNSGNTIYF.

The rearrangement uses TRBV6-1 and TRBJ2-2; TRBD2 matches 9 bases. In germline, CDR1 is MNHNS, CDR2 SASEGT. J lost 5 bases, V lost 6 bases, and 4 bases had no gene match. The CDR3 is made up of 14 amino acids. The CDR3: CASRRLAGTGELFF. The CDR3 DNA sequence: TGTGCCAGCAGGCGTCTAGCGGGGACCGGGGAGCTGTTTTTT.

This chain uses TRBV11-2 with TRBJ1-2, with D possibly being TRBD1 (5 bases). V shed 2 bases and J shed 8 bases, with 9 bases lying between them. The CDR3 loop spans 12 amino acids. CDR1 and CDR2 from the germline V gene are SGHAT and FQNNGV. CDR3 DNA: TGTGCCAGCAGCTTAAGAGGGGAGGGCTACACCTTC. Its translation is CASSLRGEGYTF.

The chain couples TRBV6-1 to TRBJ1-5, with a tentative D call TRBD1 (5 bases). CDR3 length: 16 residues. V lost 1 base and J lost 6, with 16 bases in between. CDR1 and CDR2 (germline): MNHNS, SASEGT. The CDR3 here is CASSEVLGEVGQPQHF. CDR3 sequence (DNA): TGTGCCAGCAGTGAAGTCCTAGGGGAAGTGGGTCAGCCCCAGCATTTT.

The table lists this clone with a few counts. V and J are TRBV11-2 and TRBJ1-5, with TRBD1 as a possible D gene (6 bases). The germline gives CDR1 SGHAT, CDR2 FQNNGV. This CDR3 spans 16 amino acids. V lost 5 bases and J 3 bases, leaving 17 bases between the germline ends. CDR3 region: CASSLTTGLPNQPQHF. The CDR3 nucleotides are TGTGCCAGCAGCCTAACTACAGGGCTCCCCAATCAGCCCCAGCATTTT.

J is TRBJ1-5 and V is TRBV7-2; D ambiguous. The germline V gene has CDR1 SGHTA and CDR2 FQGNSA. The CDR3 has 13 amino acids. Deletions cut 3 bases from V and 5 bases from J, with 8 bases between. In nucleotides, the CDR3 is TGTGCCAGCAGCTTCCGTTGGGATCAGCCCCAGCATTTT. The encoded protein is CASSFRWDQPQHF.

The V gene is TRBV10-2, the J gene TRBJ2-4; no firm D call. V lost 11 bases and J lost 2, with 16 bases in between. Germline V gene sequence: CDR1 WSHSY, CDR2 SAAADI. There are 14 residues in the CDR3. CDR3 nucleotide sequence: TGCGCCTCCAACGGGTTCGGGCCCAAAAACATTCAGTACTTC. Translated: CASNGFGPKNIQYF.

V gene TRBV19 combines with J gene TRBJ1-5; TRBD1 might be the D (6 bases). The germline CDR1 and CDR2 sequences are LNHDA and SQIVND (reference sequence). V gave up 9 bases and J gave up 2 bases, with 14 bases separating them. The CDR3 length is 14 residues. The CDR3 is CASLRGHGNQPQHF. Written as DNA, the CDR3 is TGTGCCAGCCTCAGGGGCCACGGCAATCAGCCCCAGCATTTT. Full variable domain (missing parts from reference TRBV19 and TRBJ1-5): DGGITQSPKYLFRKEGQNVTLSCEQNLNHDAMYWYRQDPGQGLRLIYYSQIVNDFQKGDIAEGYSVSREKKESFPLTVTSAQKNPTAFYLCASLRGHGNQPQHFGDGTRLSIL.

V usage is TRBV27 and J usage is TRBJ1-1; D gene uncertain. The CDR3 length is 14 residues. Looked up from germline, CDR1 is MNHEY and CDR2 is SMNVEV (reference sequence). Trimming took 2 bases from V and 1 from J, leaving 8 bases between them. CDR3 nucleotides: TGTGCCAGCAGTTTACGGATTGGGAACACTGAAGCTTTCTTT. It encodes CASSLRIGNTEAFF.

The chain combines TRBV30 with TRBJ1-4, with 7 bases aligning to TRBD1. V lost 5 bases to trimming and J lost 9 bases; unmatched junction nucleotides: 9. The germline gives CDR1 GTSNPN, CDR2 SVGIG (reference sequence). The CDR3 is 13 amino acids. In DNA, the CDR3 is TGTGCCTGGCGAGGGACAGCTTCGCAAAAACTGTTTTTT. Translation: CAWRGTASQKLFF.

V is TRBV18 and J is TRBJ1-2, with D possibly being TRBD1 (6 bases). Trimming stripped 1 base from V and 5 bases from J, with 14 bases between. Germline assignment: CDR1 KGHSH and CDR2 LQKENI. There are 15 residues in the CDR3. CDR3 sequence: CASSPLSRGDYGYTF. The CDR3 nucleotides read TGTGCCAGCTCACCACTCTCAAGGGGGGATTATGGCTACACCTTC.

V is TRBV11-3 and J is TRBJ2-7; D may be TRBD1 or TRBD2 (5 bases each). CDR3 length equals 16 residues. V was cut by 2 bases and J by 0 bases, with 14 bases left in between. Germline V lookup: CDR1 SGHNT, CDR2 YENEEA. The CDR3 DNA reads TGTGCCAGCAGCTTAAGTAACAGGAGGAGCTCCTACGAGCAGTACTTC. Translation gives CASSLSNRRSSYEQYF.

The chain couples TRBV15 to TRBJ2-7; D uncertain. The CDR3 is 13 amino acids. Trimming pared 1 base from V and 3 bases from J, leaving 7 bases between. CDR1 and CDR2 from the germline V gene are LNHNV and YYDKDF (reference sequence). The CDR3 DNA sequence: TGTGCCACCAGCAGAGGGCTTTACTACGAGCAGTACTTC. Its protein product is CATSRGLYYEQYF.

V and J are TRBV4-3 and TRBJ2-7; 7 bases match TRBD1. Per germline, CDR1 LGHNA and CDR2 YSLEER. CDR3 length equals 16 residues. Trimming at V came to 1 base and at J to 4 bases, leaving 10 bases not matched to a gene. DNA of the CDR3: TGCGCCAGCAGCCAAGGAATCGGACAGGAGACTTACGAGCAGTACTTC. It encodes CASSQGIGQETYEQYF.